A selection of T cell receptor beta chains follows, all from one sample in a study of cytomegalovirus exposure and HLA in healthy donors. Sequencing was performed with immunoSEQ multiplex PCR; in TCRdb, only in-frame clones are kept and a portion is missing. This table has 75,000 to 95,000 clones, 55% to 70% appearing once. The sequenced sample consisted of PBMCs. Receptors were obtained from a woman aged 45-59 years in good health and CMV-seropositive. Each CDR3 is given with its conserved first and last residue. The D gene is left open where the match is weak. Clone size is not always given. Where it is, it says once, few, many or a class for expanded clones.

J gene	D gene	clone size	V gene	CDR3 protein	CDR3 DNA
TRBJ2-7	-	-	TRBV4-1	CASSPEGSYEQYF	TGCGCCAGCAGCCCCGAGGGTTCCTACGAGCAGTACTTC
TRBJ2-5	TRBD2	once	TRBV30	CAWSRGDGETQYF	TGTGCCTGGAGTCGGGGGGACGGAGAGACCCAGTACTTC
TRBJ1-1	-	-	TRBV6-5	CASSMSGTEAFF	TGTGCCAGCAGTATGTCAGGGACTGAAGCTTTCTTT
TRBJ2-7	TRBD2	-	TRBV11-2	CASSDESGLLYEQYF	TGTGCCAGCAGCGACGAATCGGGACTACTCTACGAGCAGTACTTC
TRBJ1-5	TRBD1	-	TRBV6-1	CASSAFWTGDNQPQHF	TGTGCCAGCAGTGCATTCTGGACAGGGGACAATCAGCCCCAGCATTTT
TRBJ2-7	TRBD2	-	TRBV9	CASSVEGTSGEDGDEQYF	TGTGCCAGCAGCGTAGAGGGGACTAGCGGGGAGGATGGGGACGAGCAGTACTTC
TRBJ1-1	-	-	TRBV7-9	CASSLGATEAFF	TGTGCCAGCAGCTTAGGCGCCACTGAAGCTTTCTTT
TRBJ2-1	-	few	TRBV29-1	CSVERGSQGSRQFF	TGCAGCGTTGAACGGGGGAGCCAGGGCTCCCGGCAGTTCTTC
TRBJ1-2	-	-	TRBV28	CASSARQGLGPNYGYTF	TGTGCCAGCAGCGCGAGACAAGGCCTGGGTCCTAACTATGGCTACACCTTC
TRBJ2-7	-	once	TRBV6-5	CASSYRQGKDEQYF	TGTGCCAGCAGTTACCGGCAGGGGAAGGATGAGCAGTACTTC
TRBJ2-7	-	-	TRBV27	CASSLVRSYEQYF	TGTGCCAGCAGTTTAGTCAGGTCCTACGAGCAGTACTTC
TRBJ2-2	TRBD1	few	TRBV28	CASNTGQIGTGELFF	TGTGCCAGCAACACGGGACAGATTGGCACCGGGGAGCTGTTTTTT
TRBJ1-1	-	-	TRBV27	CASKTTTNTLNTEAFF	TGTGCCAGCAAAACCACGACAAACACGCTGAACACTGAAGCTTTCTTT
TRBJ2-7	-	once	TRBV5-4	CASSWGDSTYEQYF	TGTGCCAGCAGCTGGGGTGACAGTACCTACGAGCAGTACTTC
TRBJ1-2	TRBD1	-	TRBV10-2	CASSVNPTGTVGYTF	TGCGCCAGCAGCGTTAACCCCACCGGGACAGTAGGCTACACCTTC
TRBJ1-4	TRBD1	-	TRBV4-3	CASSQRHGQGINEKLFF	TGCGCCAGCAGCCAACGGCATGGACAGGGGATAAATGAAAAACTGTTTTTT
TRBJ2-7	-	-	TRBV29-1	CSVGDGGIDEQYF	TGCAGCGTTGGGGATGGGGGCATAGACGAGCAGTACTTC
TRBJ2-3	-	-	TRBV5-1	CASSLLGGGTDTQYF	TGCGCCAGCAGCTTGCTGGGCGGGGGCACAGATACGCAGTATTTT
TRBJ2-7	-	few	TRBV19	CASSMADEQYF	TGTGCCAGTAGTATGGCAGACGAGCAGTACTTC
TRBJ1-2	-	-	TRBV6-5	CASSYSGGGGYTF	TGTGCCAGCAGTTACTCCGGGGGTGGGGGCTACACCTTC
TRBJ2-2	TRBD2	few	TRBV2	CASLAGGTNTGELFF	TGTGCCAGCCTAGCGGGGGGGACGAACACCGGGGAGCTGTTTTTT
TRBJ1-1	TRBD1	few	TRBV7-6	CASSSDAGQANTEAFF	TGTGCCAGCAGCTCCGACGCCGGACAGGCGAACACTGAAGCTTTCTTT
TRBJ1-1	-	-	TRBV7-3	CASSIPGGKAFF	TGTGCCAGCAGCATCCCCGGAGGGAAAGCTTTCTTT
TRBJ1-2	TRBD1	-	TRBV11-2	CASSSPTGDGYTF	TGTGCCAGCAGCTCGCCGACAGGGGATGGCTACACCTTC
TRBJ2-1	TRBD2	few	TRBV7-3	CASSLRPGLVGNEQFF	TGTGCCAGCAGCCTTCGACCGGGACTAGTAGGCAATGAGCAGTTCTTC
TRBJ2-6	-	-	TRBV5-1	CASSLTNSGANVLTF	TGCGCCAGCAGCTTAACAAACTCTGGGGCCAACGTCCTGACTTTC
TRBJ1-4	-	-	TRBV19	CASSTNGNPEGRKLFF	TGTGCCAGTAGTACAAACGGGAACCCGGAGGGTCGAAAACTGTTTTTT
TRBJ2-7	-	-	TRBV4-2	CASSQEGVNWSYEQYF	TGTGCCAGCAGCCAAGAGGGCGTGAATTGGTCCTACGAGCAGTACTTC
TRBJ2-2	TRBD1	few	TRBV5-1	CASSPQGANTGELFF	TGCGCCAGCAGCCCGCAGGGGGCGAACACCGGGGAGCTGTTTTTT
TRBJ1-6	-	-	TRBV10-2	CASTRQRDNSPLHF	TGCGCCAGCACCCGACAGAGAGATAATTCACCCCTCCACTTT
TRBJ1-5	-	few	TRBV28	CASSPGQSNQPQHF	TGTGCCAGCAGTCCCGGACAAAGCAATCAGCCCCAGCATTTT
TRBJ1-5	-	-	TRBV2	CASSEELTGNQPQHF	TGTGCCAGCAGTGAAGAACTGACAGGCAATCAGCCCCAGCATTTT
TRBJ1-4	-	once	TRBV6-6	CASSYVQRGTNEKLFF	TGTGCCAGCAGTTACGTGCAGAGAGGCACTAATGAAAAACTGTTTTTT
TRBJ1-2	-	-	TRBV20-1	CSAKRNGYTF	TGCAGTGCTAAGCGCAATGGCTACACCTTC
TRBJ2-3	-	-	TRBV7-6	CASSLVPDSDTQYF	TGTGCCAGCAGCTTAGTCCCAGATTCAGATACGCAGTATTTT
TRBJ1-2	-	-	TRBV28	CASSLLGARYGYTF	TGTGCCAGCAGTTTATTGGGGGCTCGTTATGGCTACACCTTC
TRBJ2-7	TRBD1	-	TRBV10-2	CASSGQGKTYEQYF	TGCGCCAGCAGTGGACAGGGAAAGACCTACGAGCAGTACTTC
TRBJ2-1	TRBD2	-	TRBV6-6	CASSYRLAGYNEQFF	TGTGCCAGCAGTTACCGACTAGCGGGGTACAATGAGCAGTTCTTC
TRBJ1-5	-	-	TRBV28	CASSYADSVGPQHF	TGTGCCAGCTCCTACGCGGACTCCGTGGGGCCCCAGCATTTT